This record covers a single TCR beta chain. Germline V gives CDR1 MNHEY, CDR2 SVGEGT. J gave up 3 bases and V 3 bases, and 8 bases lay outside the gene matches. The CDR3 sequence is 16 residues long. The record originates from a study of blood T cell repertoires in COVID-19. Generated by immunoSEQ multiplex PCR, the TCRdb table keeps only in-frame clones and is missing some. The table lists about 200,000 clones, about 85% of them singletons, with 4.9% in the top ten. The sample consisted of peripheral blood. The receptor comes from an elderly woman with acute or convalescent COVID-19. This chain joins TRBV6-2 or TRBV6-3 and TRBJ2-5, with 9 bases matching TRBD2. The CDR3 region is CASSYVVLAGKETQYF. Here the CDR3 DNA reads TGTGCCAGCAGTTATGTAGTTCTAGCGGGAAAAGAGACCCAGTACTTC.